Shown below are 14 T cell receptor beta chains from a single sample sequenced in a study of response to subunit inactivated influenza vaccine. Each CDR3 protein gets one entry after TCRdb re-called the RT-PCR reads with MiXCR. The sample yields hundreds of thousands of distinct CDR3 sequences, around 16% seen once. The material was PBMCs from blood, obtained about 13 days after vaccination. All receptors derive from a man between 50 and 59 years old who received an inactivated influenza vaccine.

This clonotype has only a few counts. This chain connects TRBV7-9 to TRBJ2-1; TRBD2 might be the D (6 bases). This CDR3 has 14 residues. V was pared by 5 bases and J by 7 bases, with 15 bases between. Germline CDR1 is SEHNR and CDR2 is FQNEAQ (reference sequence). The CDR3 loop reads CASSRSGTRNEQFF. For the CDR3, the DNA is TGTGCCAGCAGCCGATCCGGGACTCGGAATGAGCAGTTCTTC.

This chain uses TRBV20-1 with TRBJ2-2; 12 bases align to TRBD1. The junction had 17 bases not matched to a gene; V was cut back by 6 bases and J by 3 bases. The germline gives CDR1 DFQATT, CDR2 SNEGSKA (reference sequence). The CDR3 loop spans 19 amino acids. This chain's CDR3 is CSAPTHYSGTGGDTGELFF. In DNA form, the CDR3 reads TGCAGTGCACCGACTCATTACTCCGGGACAGGGGGCGACACCGGGGAGCTGTTTTTT.

V and J are TRBV7-2 and TRBJ2-1; TRBD2 is a possible D gene (5 bases). CDR1 SGHTA and CDR2 FQGNSA come from the germline V gene. V lost 0 bases to trimming and J lost 10 bases, with 13 bases between them. The CDR3 length is 14 residues. In DNA form, the CDR3 reads TGTGCCAGCAGCTTAGCGCGGGCAGGTTGGGAGCAGTTCTTC. It codes for CASSLARAGWEQFF.

J is TRBJ1-2 and V is TRBV5-1; 9 bases line up with TRBD1. With 0 bases clipped from V and 2 bases from J, the junction kept 2 bases outside the gene matches. Germline loops: CDR1 SGHRS, CDR2 YFSETQ. CDR3 size: 15 residues. The chain's CDR3 is CASSLVTGGNYGYTF. CDR3 sequence (DNA): TGCGCCAGCAGCTTGGTGACAGGGGGAAACTATGGCTACACCTTC.

The chain couples TRBV4-3 to TRBJ1-1; D gene unclear. Between the trimmed V and J ends, which lost 0 bases and 4 bases, there was a span of 15 bases. CDR3 length: 16 amino acids. Germline lookup yields CDR1 LGHNA and CDR2 YSLEER. This CDR3 reads CASSQDVSSIGTEAFF. DNA of the CDR3: TGCGCCAGCAGCCAAGATGTTAGCTCTATAGGCACTGAAGCTTTCTTT.

This clonotype was seen repeatedly, ten times or more. The chain couples TRBV5-1 to TRBJ2-2; no definite D call. V lost 1 base to trimming and J lost 6 bases, with 10 bases between them. Germline-derived CDR1 and CDR2 are SGHRS and YFSETQ. The CDR3 runs 14 residues. This CDR3 reads CASSLSGQAGELFF. CDR3 DNA: TGCGCCAGCAGCTTGTCAGGTCAGGCCGGGGAGCTGTTTTTT.

To note about this clonotype: Its ends do not fully match the called genes, so a read error is possible. The rearrangement uses TRBV6-2 or TRBV6-3 and TRBJ2-1; D is possibly TRBD2 (6 bases). The CDR3 is 16 amino acids. Germline values: CDR1 MNHEY, CDR2 SVGEGT. CDR3 in amino acids: CASTDPGLHRYKEQFF. DNA for the CDR3: TGTGCCAGCACTGATCCGGGACTGCACCGTTACAAAGAGCAGTTCTTC.

This chain uses TRBV12-3 or TRBV12-4 with TRBJ2-5, with D maybe TRBD1 (7 bases). The V end lost 6 bases, the J end lost 5 bases, and 19 bases lay between the germline ends. The CDR3 spans 15 residues. The CDR3 sequence is CASSPGTAGGETQYF. In nucleotides, the CDR3 is TGTGCCAGCAGCCCCGGGACAGCAGGGGGGGAGACCCAGTACTTC.

V and J are TRBV5-1 and TRBJ1-2, with 10 positions matching TRBD1. The CDR3 runs to 15 residues. Germline V lookup: CDR1 SGHRS, CDR2 YFSETQ. V shed 2 bases and J 6 bases; nucleotides not matched to a gene: 7. CDR3 coding DNA: TGCGCCAGCAGCTTCCGACCGGGACAGGGGAATGGCTACACCTTC. Translating it yields CASSFRPGQGNGYTF.

The chain has TRBV29-1 and TRBJ2-3; 8 bases fit TRBD1. The V segment lost 0 bases and the J segment 3 bases; nucleotides outside the gene matches: 5. Germline CDR1 is SQVTM and CDR2 is ANQGSEA. The CDR3 loop spans 15 amino acids. The CDR3 nucleotides read TGCAGCGTTGAAGACCCGGGACAGGATACAGATACGCAGTATTTT. This translates into CSVEDPGQDTDTQYF.

This clonotype was recorded at least ten times. The CDR3 region is CASSPRKSSYNEQFF. DNA for the CDR3: TGTGCCAGCAGCCCTAGGAAGAGCTCCTACAATGAGCAGTTCTTC. This chain uses TRBV7-2 with TRBJ2-1; D gene ambiguous. The CDR3 length is 15 residues. Trimming pared 5 bases from V and 0 bases from J, leaving 11 bases between. The germline CDR1 and CDR2 sequences are SGHTA and FQGNSA.

The gene calls are TRBV12-3 or TRBV12-4 and TRBJ1-2, with a tentative D call TRBD1 (5 bases). The ends were cut back, 7 bases at V and 0 bases at J, with 9 bases in the middle. The CDR3 consists of 13 residues. CDR3: CASMRDSNYGYTF. CDR3 DNA sequence: TGTGCCAGCATGAGGGACTCTAACTATGGCTACACCTTC.

The J gene is TRBJ2-1, the V gene TRBV11-2; no definite D call. This CDR3 comprises 13 residues. Trimming took off 1 base at V and 9 bases at J, with 10 bases between the two ends. The germline V gene has CDR1 SGHAT and CDR2 FQNNGV. CDR3: CASSLAPVGEQFF. CDR3 coding DNA: TGTGCCAGCAGCTTAGCCCCGGTGGGTGAGCAGTTCTTC.

This clonotype appeared a few times. The chain links TRBV4-3 to TRBJ2-2, with D perhaps given as TRBD1 or TRBD2 (6 bases each). The germline V gene has CDR1 LGHNA and CDR2 YSLEER. Trimming stripped 0 bases from V and 6 bases from J, with 14 bases between. CDR3 length: 16 residues. Here the CDR3 reads CASSQDVPGEAGELFF. The CDR3 coding sequence is TGCGCCAGCAGCCAAGATGTGCCAGGGGAGGCCGGGGAGCTGTTTTTT.